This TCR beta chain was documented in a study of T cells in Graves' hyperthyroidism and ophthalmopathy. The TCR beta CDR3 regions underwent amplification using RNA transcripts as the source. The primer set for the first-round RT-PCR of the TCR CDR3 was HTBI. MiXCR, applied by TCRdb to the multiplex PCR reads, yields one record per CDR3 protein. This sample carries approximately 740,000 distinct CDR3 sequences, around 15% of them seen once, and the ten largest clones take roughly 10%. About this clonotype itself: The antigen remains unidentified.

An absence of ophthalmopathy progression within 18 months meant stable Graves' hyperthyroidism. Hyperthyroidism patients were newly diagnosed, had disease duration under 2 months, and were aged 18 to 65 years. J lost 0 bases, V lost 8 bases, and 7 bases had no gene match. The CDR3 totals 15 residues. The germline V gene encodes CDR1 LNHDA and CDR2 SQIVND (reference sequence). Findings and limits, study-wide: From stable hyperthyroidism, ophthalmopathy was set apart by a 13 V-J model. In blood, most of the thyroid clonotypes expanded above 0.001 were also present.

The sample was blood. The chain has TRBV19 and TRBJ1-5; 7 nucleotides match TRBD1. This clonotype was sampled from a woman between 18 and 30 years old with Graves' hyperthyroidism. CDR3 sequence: CASAKGTVSNQPQHF. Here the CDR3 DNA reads TGTGCCAGTGCCAAAGGGACAGTTAGCAATCAGCCCCAGCATTTT.